The clone carrying this T cell receptor beta chain was seen ten or more times. Germline values: CDR1 KGHSH, CDR2 LQKENI. The V gene lost 8 bases and the J gene lost 5 bases, with 17 bases spanning the gap. This CDR3 is 14 amino acids long. The record originates from a study of regulatory T cells in long-lasting Graves disease. Described time point: newly diagnosed GD, antithyroid drugs for less than 3 months. Generation of the TCR library employed RNA extracted from PBMCs. CDR3-region Arm-PCR and iRepertoire HTBI primers produced the TCR beta libraries. In the source study's methods: Spanning all samples, the identified segments comprised around 64 TRBV and about 13 TRBJ. TCRdb used MiXCR to reprocess the multiplex PCR reads, holding one entry per CDR3 protein. These V and J calls originate from TCRdb's pipeline instead of the authors' own analysis. The sample has 400,000 to 550,000 distinct CDR3 sequences, approximately 16% seen once.

These records were also assigned to another study, of T cells in Graves' hyperthyroidism and ophthalmopathy.

The TCR sequence derives from a young woman with Graves disease. The sample was peripheral blood mononuclear cells (PBMCs), taken at new diagnosis, from a patient treated with antithyroid drugs. The V and J genes are TRBV18 and TRBJ2-3, with unresolved D. The chain's CDR3 is CASLSIPTLDTQYF. CDR3 nucleotide sequence: TGTGCCAGCCTTTCCATCCCCACACTAGATACGCAGTATTTT.